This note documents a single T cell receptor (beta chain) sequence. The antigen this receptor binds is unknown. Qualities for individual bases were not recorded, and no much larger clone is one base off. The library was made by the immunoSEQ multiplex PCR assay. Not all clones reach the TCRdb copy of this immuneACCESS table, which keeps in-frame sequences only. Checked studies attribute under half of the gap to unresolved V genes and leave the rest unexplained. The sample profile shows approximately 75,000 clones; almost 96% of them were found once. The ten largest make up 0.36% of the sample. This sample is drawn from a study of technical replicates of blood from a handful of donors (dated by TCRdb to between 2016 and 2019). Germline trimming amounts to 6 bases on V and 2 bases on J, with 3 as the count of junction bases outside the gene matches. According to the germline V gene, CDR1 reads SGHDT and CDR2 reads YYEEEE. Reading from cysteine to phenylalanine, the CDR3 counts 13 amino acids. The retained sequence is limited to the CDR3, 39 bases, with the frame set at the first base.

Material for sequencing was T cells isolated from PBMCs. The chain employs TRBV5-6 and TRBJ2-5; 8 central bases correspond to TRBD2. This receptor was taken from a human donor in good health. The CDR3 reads CASTSGRQETQYF. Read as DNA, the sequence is TGTGCCAGCACCAGCGGGAGACAAGAGACCCAGTACTTC.